Only one count was recorded for the clone carrying this T cell receptor (beta chain). Its antigen is not identified. Germline values: CDR1 SGDLS, CDR2 YYNGEE. The CDR3 sequence is 16 residues long. V gave up 0 bases and J gave up 1 base; unmatched junction bases: 1. The data originate from a study of T cell responses to AZD1222 COVID-19 vaccine. Whole-study results and caveats: Repertoires were obtained solely post-peak T cell response. Donors were chiefly white British, with a greater number of females, and clonal diversity was perhaps underestimated. Unmutated variant regions reportedly attract nearly half of all spike-specific TCRs.

Profiling relied on immunoSEQ multiplex PCR, and the TCRdb table lists in-frame clones only, not all of them. Seen here are about 110,000 clones, nearly 90% observed once, and the top ten hold about a sixth. The specimen was peripheral blood, collected on day 0 of AZD1222 vaccination. The chain has TRBV9 and TRBJ2-3; 11 bases are shared with TRBD2. The sequence was obtained from an adult in good health. CDR3 DNA sequence: TGTGCCAGCAGCGTAGAACTAGCGGGGGGCACAGATACGCAGTATTTT. Translation gives CASSVELAGGTDTQYF. The whole variable domain, remainder taken from reference TRBV9 and TRBJ2-3, is DSGVTQTPKHLITATGQRVTLRCSPRSGDLSVYWYQQSLDQGLQFLIQYYNGEERAKGNILERFSAQQFPDLHSELNLSSLELGDSALYFCASSVELAGGTDTQYFGPGTRLTVL.